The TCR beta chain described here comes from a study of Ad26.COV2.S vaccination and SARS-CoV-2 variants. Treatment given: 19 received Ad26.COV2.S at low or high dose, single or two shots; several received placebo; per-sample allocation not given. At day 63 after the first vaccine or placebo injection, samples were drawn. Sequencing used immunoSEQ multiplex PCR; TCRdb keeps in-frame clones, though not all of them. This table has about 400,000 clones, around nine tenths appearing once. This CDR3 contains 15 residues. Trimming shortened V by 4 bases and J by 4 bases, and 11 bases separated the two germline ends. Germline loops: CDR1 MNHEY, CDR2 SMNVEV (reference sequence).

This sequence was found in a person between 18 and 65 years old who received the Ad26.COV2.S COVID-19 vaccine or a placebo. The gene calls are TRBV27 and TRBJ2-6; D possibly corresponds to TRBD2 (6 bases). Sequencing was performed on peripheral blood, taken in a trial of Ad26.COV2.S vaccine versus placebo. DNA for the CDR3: TGTGCCAGCAGTTCCCTAGCGTCCGGGGCCAACGTCCTGACTTTC. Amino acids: CASSSLASGANVLTF.